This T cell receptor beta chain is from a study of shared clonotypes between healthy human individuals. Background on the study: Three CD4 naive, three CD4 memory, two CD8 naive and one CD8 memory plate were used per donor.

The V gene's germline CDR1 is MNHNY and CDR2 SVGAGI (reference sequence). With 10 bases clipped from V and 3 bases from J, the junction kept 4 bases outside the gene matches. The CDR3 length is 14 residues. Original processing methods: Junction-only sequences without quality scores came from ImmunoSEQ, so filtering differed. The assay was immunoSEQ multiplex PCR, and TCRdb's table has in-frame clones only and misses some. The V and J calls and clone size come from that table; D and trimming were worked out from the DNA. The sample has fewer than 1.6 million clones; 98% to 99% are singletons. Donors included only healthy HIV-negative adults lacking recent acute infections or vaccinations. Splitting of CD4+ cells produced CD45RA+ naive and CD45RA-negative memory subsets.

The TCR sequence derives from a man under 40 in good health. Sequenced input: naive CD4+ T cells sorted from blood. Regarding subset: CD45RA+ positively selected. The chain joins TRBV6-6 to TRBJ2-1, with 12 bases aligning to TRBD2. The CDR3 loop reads CATATSGSYNEQFF. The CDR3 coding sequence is TGTGCCACCGCGACTAGCGGGAGCTACAATGAGCAGTTCTTC.